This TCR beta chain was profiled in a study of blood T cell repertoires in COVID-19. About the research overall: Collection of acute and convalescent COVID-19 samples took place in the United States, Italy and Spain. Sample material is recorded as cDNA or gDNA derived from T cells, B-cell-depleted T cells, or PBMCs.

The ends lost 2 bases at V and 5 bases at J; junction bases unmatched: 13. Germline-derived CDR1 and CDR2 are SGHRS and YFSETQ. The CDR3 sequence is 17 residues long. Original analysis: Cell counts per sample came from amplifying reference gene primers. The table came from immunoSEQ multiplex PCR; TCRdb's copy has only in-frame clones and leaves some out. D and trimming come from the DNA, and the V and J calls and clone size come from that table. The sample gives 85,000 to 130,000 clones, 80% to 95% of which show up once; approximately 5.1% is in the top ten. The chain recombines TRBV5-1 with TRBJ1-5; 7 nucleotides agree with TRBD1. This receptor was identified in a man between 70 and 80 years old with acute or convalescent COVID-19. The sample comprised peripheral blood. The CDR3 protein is CASSLDTTGERHQPQHF. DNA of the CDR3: TGCGCCAGCAGCTTAGATACAACAGGGGAACGACATCAGCCCCAGCATTTT.